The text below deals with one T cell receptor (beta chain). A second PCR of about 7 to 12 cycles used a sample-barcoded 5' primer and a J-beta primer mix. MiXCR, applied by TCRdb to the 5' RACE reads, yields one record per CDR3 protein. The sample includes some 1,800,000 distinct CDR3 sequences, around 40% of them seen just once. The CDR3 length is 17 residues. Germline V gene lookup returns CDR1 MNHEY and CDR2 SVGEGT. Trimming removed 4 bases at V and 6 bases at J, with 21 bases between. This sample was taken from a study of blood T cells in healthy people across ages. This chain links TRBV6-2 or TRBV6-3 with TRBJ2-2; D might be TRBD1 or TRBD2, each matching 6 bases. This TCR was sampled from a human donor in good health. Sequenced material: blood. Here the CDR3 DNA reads TGTGCCAGCAGTTCCCATCTTGGGGGGCCAGGACCCGGGGAGCTGTTTTTT. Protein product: CASSSHLGGPGPGELFF.